This T cell receptor (beta chain) was retrieved from a study of cytomegalovirus exposure and HLA in healthy donors (dated by TCRdb to 2016 to 2017). About the full investigation: The roughly 670 repertoires of the first cohort and the 120 validation repertoires were produced on the same platform, according to a later analysis. The study aimed to test whether cataloging public T cell receptors could reveal signatures of past pathogen exposure. Along with the roughly 610-subject first cohort, a separate validation cohort of about 110 different subjects was used. High-throughput TCR immunosequencing, statistical association of individual TCRs with disease status, and machine learning were combined to predict cytomegalovirus infection status. Overall results and qualifications from the work: The classifier was reported to diagnose cytomegalovirus status with high specificity and sensitivity in both the original and validation cohorts. The study listed over 150 TCR beta chains as associated with cytomegalovirus. The authors suggested that the approach could potentially be generalized to other disease states and immunological phenotypes. A few of the identified cytomegalovirus-associated TCR beta chains were confirmed in vitro to be specific for cytomegalovirus antigens. A later analysis lacked HLA typing for the validation cohort, so it scored co-occurrence in that cohort across all 120 repertoires. Most TCR sequences were observed very rarely across donors, whereas some public TCRs were present in many individuals. Of the cluster scores, 90% to 95% were above 0 in a later analysis, which found that TCRs clustered in the first cohort also tended to co-occur in the 130 or so validation repertoires.

The method behind the library was the immunoSEQ multiplex PCR assay. As for the original processing: To diagnose cytomegalovirus status from the catalog of TCR beta chain sequences, a statistical classification framework was built. This immuneACCESS table, as held by TCRdb, lists in-frame sequences with V and J called but not all clones. Of the missing ones, under half trace to an unresolved V gene in checked studies; the others have no known cause. D and trimming come from the DNA, and the V and J calls and clone size come from that table. For this sample there are 150,000 to 200,000 clones; 85% appear just once. The ten largest clones capture 16% of the sample. Separate from the approximately 670-subject first cohort, the validation cohort of roughly 120 subjects was the group to which the donors belonged. V was cut back by 5 bases and J by 5 bases, leaving a gap of 14 bases between them. Spanning cysteine to phenylalanine, the CDR3 consists of 14 amino acids. Only the CDR3 DNA is retained, 42 bases long and in frame from the first base. CDR1 and CDR2 (SGHRS, YFSETQ) derive from the germline V gene.

To note about this clone: No antigen is known for it. No clone much larger than this one lies a single base away; base qualities are absent.

The rearrangement combines TRBV5-1 with TRBJ2-1, and TRBD1 may be the D gene, going by 5 matching bases. This TCR was sampled from a man between 18 and 29 years old in good health and CMV-seropositive. The sequenced material came from PBMCs. The CDR3 region reads CASRPMWGHNEQFF. The bases are TGCGCCAGCAGACCAATGTGGGGCCACAATGAGCAGTTCTTC.